The 9 T cell receptor beta chains reported below all come from one sample, sequenced in a study of T cells after yellow fever vaccination (dated by TCRdb to about 2019). This specimen's treatment or condition label, interpreted: live attenuated yellow fever vaccine strain. The library was produced with 5' RACE. Data came from an Illumina HiSeq 2500. TCRdb applied fastp at Q25 and MiXCR to the public reads, then kept only in-frame beta chains. Each CDR3 protein appears once, grouped with its most common genes and DNA. In this sample the table shows some 350,000 distinct CDR3 sequences, roughly 8.7% of which occur a single time. Roughly 17% of the sample comes from the top ten. The sequenced sample was PBMCs, obtained on the day of the first yellow fever vaccination. Receptor source: a man between 18 and 29 years old who received the YFV17D yellow fever vaccine.

This rearrangement joins TRBV7-2 to TRBJ1-2; D remains ambiguous. Germline lookup yields CDR1 SGHTA and CDR2 FQGNSA. V gave up 1 base and J gave up 5 bases, with 14 bases separating them. The CDR3 spans 15 residues. CDR3 in amino acids: CASSLVGGKEYGYTF. For the CDR3, the DNA is TGTGCCAGCAGCTTAGTCGGAGGTAAAGAGTATGGCTACACCTTC.

V is TRBV6-5 and J is TRBJ1-2, with a tentative D call TRBD1 (5 bases). Germline V gene sequence: CDR1 MNHEY, CDR2 SVGAGI. Trimming stripped 4 bases from V and 5 bases from J, with 8 bases between. CDR3 length equals 12 residues. CDR3 nucleotides: TGTGCCAGCAGTTCACCAGGGTATGGCTACACCTTC. It translates to CASSSPGYGYTF.

In this sample, this clonotype turned up many times. The chain employs TRBV6-1 and TRBJ1-5; D gene ambiguous. Germline V gives CDR1 MNHNS, CDR2 SASEGT. CDR3 length: 15 amino acids. Trimming took 5 bases from V and 3 from J, leaving 14 bases between them. The CDR3 sequence is CASSPPGSFNQPQHF. The CDR3, as DNA: TGTGCCAGCAGTCCCCCGGGGTCTTTCAATCAGCCCCAGCATTTT.

To note about this clonotype: Given a much more abundant clone one base away, this may be a read error. The rearrangement links TRBV4-1 to TRBJ2-2; D not certain. The CDR3 covers 12 residues. From germline, CDR1 is MGHRA and CDR2 YSYEKL. The CDR3 DNA sequence: TGCGCCGGCAGCCAAGTAACCGGGGAGCTGTTTTTT. Translated: CAGSQVTGELFF.

This clonotype was recorded a few times. This chain uses TRBV5-5 with TRBJ2-7; 7 bases are a match to TRBD2. Germline V gene sequence: CDR1 SGHKS, CDR2 YYEKEE (reference sequence). V shed 3 bases and J 0 bases; nucleotides not matched to a gene: 6. The CDR3 consists of 15 residues. The CDR3 bases are TGTGCCAGCAGCTCGGACGGCGGGGGCTCCTACGAGCAGTACGTC. Protein: CASSSDGGGSYEQYV.

The chain employs TRBV7-2 and TRBJ1-1, with D unresolved. CDR1 SGHTA and CDR2 FQGNSA come from the germline V gene. The V and J ends lost 5 bases and 6 bases respectively, with 10 bases between them. The CDR3 contains 12 residues. The CDR3 coding sequence is TGTGCCAGCAGCCGACCCGGGGCTGAAGCTTTCTTT. Its protein product is CASSRPGAEAFF.

V gene TRBV6-1 combines with J gene TRBJ1-1; D is uncertain. There are 15 residues in the CDR3. Germline V gene sequence: CDR1 MNHNS, CDR2 SASEGT. The germline V and J ends were trimmed by 6 bases and 1 base, with 15 bases remaining between them. CDR3 DNA sequence: TGTGCCAGCAGAGCCATTGGGCGGGAGAACACTGAAGCTTTCTTT. Encoded protein: CASRAIGRENTEAFF.

This clonotype was detected a few times. The chain employs TRBV7-8 and TRBJ2-3; 15 positions agree with TRBD2. There are 15 residues in the CDR3. CDR1 and CDR2 from the germline V gene are SGHVS and FQNEAQ. Losses at the gene ends were 4 bases for V and 9 bases for J; bases not matched to a gene: 5. CDR3 bases: TGTGCCAGCAGCTCCGGGACTAGCGGGGGGAAGACGCAGTATTTT. Translating gives CASSSGTSGGKTQYF.

This clonotype has just a few counts. The chain combines TRBV7-9 with TRBJ1-4; no clear D gene. The CDR3 is 15 amino acids. Germline V gene sequence: CDR1 SEHNR, CDR2 FQNEAQ (reference sequence). The ends were cut back, 3 bases at V and 7 bases at J, with 15 bases in the middle. The CDR3 DNA sequence: TGTGCCAGCAGCTTCCCCGAGACCGAATTTGAAAAACTGTTTTTT. Encoded protein: CASSFPETEFEKLFF.